This T cell receptor (beta chain) originates from a study of PD-L1 blockade in urothelial cancer. Study information: In the patient group, about 85% of the roughly 30 were males with bladder-origin urothelial cancer. Prior chemotherapy in patients spanned 0 to 3 regimens. Blood analysis was done at 3 weeks (second dose) and 6 weeks after treatment began.

Here immunoSEQ multiplex PCR was the method, and the copy in TCRdb shows in-frame clones only, minus some. The table records around 26,000 clones, about 88% of them present only once. Germline assignment: CDR1 SGDLS and CDR2 YYNGEE. This CDR3 has 17 amino acids. After removal of 2 bases from V and 3 bases from J, the junction contained 5 bases not matched to a gene. This material consisted of PBMCs, taken around atezolizumab (anti-PD-L1) treatment. The chain recombines TRBV9 with TRBJ2-6; 10 bases are a match to TRBD2. The TCR comes from a man aged 55-75 years with urothelial cancer. The DNA for the CDR3 is TGTGCCAGCAGCGTTGAGGGACTAGCGATTGGGGCCAACGTCCTGACTTTC. Amino acids: CASSVEGLAIGANVLTF.